This T cell receptor (beta chain) was identified in a study of shared clonotypes between healthy human individuals. The protocol was immunoSEQ multiplex PCR, while the TCRdb copy is restricted to in-frame clones and leaves out a portion. The repertoire holds 1.5 million to 2.5 million clones, 85% to 95% seen once, with approximately 1% in the top ten. CDR1 and CDR2 (germline): MNHEY, SVGAGI. Trimming cost V 3 bases and J 0 bases, with 9 bases left between them. This CDR3 has 15 amino acids. Study results and caveats: Even with large depth, rarefaction showed that sorted-subset sequencing was incomplete. Blood was the sole source, and tissue repertoires probably differ. Memory subsets generally showed smaller estimated richness than naive subsets did. Among non-shared clonotypes, generation probabilities were lower than among those shared by all four donors.

Naive CD8 isolation took CD45RO-negative cells positively selected for CCR7 and excluded terminally differentiated effector memory CD45RA+ cells. Turning to this clone: Its antigen is currently unknown.

V is TRBV6-5 and J is TRBJ2-1, with D unclear. This receptor was taken from a man younger than 35 in good health. Sequencing was carried out using naive CD8+ T cells sorted from blood. The CDR3 DNA reads TGTGCCAGCAGTTATCAAGGGTACTCCTACAATGAGCAGTTCTTC. This encodes CASSYQGYSYNEQFF.